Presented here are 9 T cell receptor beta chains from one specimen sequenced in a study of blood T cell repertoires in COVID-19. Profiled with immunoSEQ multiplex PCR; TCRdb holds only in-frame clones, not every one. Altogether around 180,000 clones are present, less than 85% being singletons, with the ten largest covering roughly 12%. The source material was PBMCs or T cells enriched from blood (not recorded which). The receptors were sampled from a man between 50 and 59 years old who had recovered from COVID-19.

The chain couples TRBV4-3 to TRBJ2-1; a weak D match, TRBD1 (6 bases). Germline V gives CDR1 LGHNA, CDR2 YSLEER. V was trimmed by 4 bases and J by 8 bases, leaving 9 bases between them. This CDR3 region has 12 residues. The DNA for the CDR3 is TGCGCCAGCAGCCTACAGGGCTATGAGCAGTTCTTC. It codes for CASSLQGYEQFF.

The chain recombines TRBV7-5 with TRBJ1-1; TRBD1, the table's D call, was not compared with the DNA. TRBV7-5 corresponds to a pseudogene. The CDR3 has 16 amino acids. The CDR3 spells CARPQVEQGRNTEAFF. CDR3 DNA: TGTGCCAGACCTCAGGTTGAGCAGGGGCGGAACACTGAAGCTTTCTTT.

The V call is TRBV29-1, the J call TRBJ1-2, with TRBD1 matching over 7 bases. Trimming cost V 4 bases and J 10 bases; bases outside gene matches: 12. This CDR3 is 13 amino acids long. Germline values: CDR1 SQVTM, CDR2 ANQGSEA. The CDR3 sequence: CSVVTGESFAYTF. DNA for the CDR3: TGCAGCGTTGTCACAGGGGAATCGTTTGCCTACACCTTC.

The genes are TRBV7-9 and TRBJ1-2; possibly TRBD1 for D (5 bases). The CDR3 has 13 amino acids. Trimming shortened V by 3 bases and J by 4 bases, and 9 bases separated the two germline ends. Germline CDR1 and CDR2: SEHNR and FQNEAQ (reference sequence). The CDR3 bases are TGTGCCAGCAGCTTGGGGCAGACCTATGGCTACACCTTC. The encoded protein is CASSLGQTYGYTF.

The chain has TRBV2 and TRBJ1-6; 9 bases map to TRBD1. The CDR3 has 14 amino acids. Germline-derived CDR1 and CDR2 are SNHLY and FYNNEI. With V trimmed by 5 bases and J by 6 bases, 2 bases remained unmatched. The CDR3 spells CASSRTGVNSPLHF. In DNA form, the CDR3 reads TGTGCCAGCAGTAGGACAGGGGTTAATTCACCCCTCCACTTT.

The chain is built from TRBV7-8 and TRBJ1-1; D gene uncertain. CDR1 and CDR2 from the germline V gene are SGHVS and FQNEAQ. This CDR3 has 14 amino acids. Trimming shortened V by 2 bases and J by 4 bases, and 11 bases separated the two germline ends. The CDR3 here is CASSLYPRGTEAFF. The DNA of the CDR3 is TGTGCCAGCAGCTTATACCCTCGCGGCACTGAAGCTTTCTTT.

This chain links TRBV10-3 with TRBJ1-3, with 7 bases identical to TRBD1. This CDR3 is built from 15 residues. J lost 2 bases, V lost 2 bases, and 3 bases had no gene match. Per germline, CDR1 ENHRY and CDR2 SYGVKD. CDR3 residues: CAISEPDRAGNTIYF. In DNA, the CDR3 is TGTGCCATCAGTGAGCCCGACAGGGCTGGAAACACCATATATTTT.

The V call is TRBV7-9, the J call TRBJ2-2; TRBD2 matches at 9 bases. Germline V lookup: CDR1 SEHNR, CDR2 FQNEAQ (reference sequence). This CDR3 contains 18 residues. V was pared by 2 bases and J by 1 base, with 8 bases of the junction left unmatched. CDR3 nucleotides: TGTGCCAGCAGCTTACCCGGTCGAGCGGGGGGGAACACCGGGGAGCTGTTTTTT. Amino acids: CASSLPGRAGGNTGELFF.

In nucleotides, the CDR3 is TGTGCCAGCAGCTTAGTTGGGGGTACAGGGGAGGGAAACACCATATATTTT. The encoded protein is CASSLVGGTGEGNTIYF. The J gene is TRBJ1-3, the V gene TRBV7-2, with 7 bases fitting TRBD1. This CDR3 comprises 17 residues. V lost 1 base to trimming and J lost 4 bases; unmatched junction nucleotides: 10. CDR1 and CDR2 (germline): SGHTA, FQGNSA.